This T cell receptor (beta chain) comes out of a study of long-term antiretroviral therapy in people with HIV. Of note for this clone: Antigen: not known.

At the survey level, the v3.0 immunoSEQ assay was run. Data came from immunoSEQ multiplex PCR; TCRdb stores just in-frame clones and leaves some out. The data contain about 37,000 clones, under 85% of them singletons. Regarding the study as a whole: Repertoires from HIV showed CDR3 length ranges narrower than those of controls.

The germline V gene has CDR1 SGHAT and CDR2 FQNNGV. The V and J ends lost 3 bases and 5 bases, in that order; junction bases with no gene match: 4. The CDR3 is 13 amino acids. V and J are TRBV11-2 and TRBJ2-7; TRBD1 agrees at 7 bases. The receptor was derived from a young man with HIV. The sequenced sample was unsorted PBMCs, obtained 1 year after starting antiretroviral therapy. The CDR3 sequence is CASSLTGTHEQYF. Here the CDR3 DNA reads TGTGCCAGCAGCTTGACAGGGACCCACGAGCAGTACTTC. Full variable domain (missing parts from reference TRBV11-2 and TRBJ2-7): EAGVAQSPRYKIIEKRQSVAFWCNPISGHATLYWYQQILGQGPKLLIQFQNNGVVDDSQLPKDRFSAERLKGVDSTLKIQPAKLEDSAVYLCASSLTGTHEQYFGPGTRLTVT.